A single sample gave rise to the 21 T cell receptor beta chains below, sequenced in a study of T cell repertoires in cytomegalovirus infection (dated by TCRdb to the late 2010s). The sequencing machine was an Illumina HiSeq 1500. TCRdb trimmed public reads at Q25 via fastp, called clones via MiXCR and kept in-frame beta chains. Each record represents a unique CDR3 protein, reported with the most common genes and DNA among its rows. For this sample the table gives some 800,000 distinct CDR3 sequences, of which over 25% were detected only once. The ten most abundant clones make up around 12% of the sample. Taken with the paper, the label for treatment or condition translates to: in vitro stimulation with specific CMV peptide epitopes to enrich CMV-specific T cells. No antigen has been assigned to these receptors. This sample comprised cultured CD8+ T cells from PBMCs, obtained from culture after CMV antigen stimulation. The receptors come from a human donor in good health (CMV status not recorded). Some clones in this sample may be carry-over from other donors' samples.

With regard to this clonotype: The junction shows a germline mismatch at one end, possibly a read error. The chain recombines TRBV5-6 with TRBJ2-5; no reliable D call. The CDR3 runs 14 residues. Germline CDR1 and CDR2: SGHDT and YYEEEE. CDR3 sequence: CVSSLGRPQETQYF. DNA for the CDR3: TGTGTCAGCAGCCTCGGACGGCCCCAAGAGACCCAGTACTTC.

The chain combines TRBV6-1 with TRBJ1-1; no firm D call. The CDR3 is 10 residues long. CDR1 is MNHNS and CDR2 is SASEGT in the germline V gene. Trimming left V 5 bases short and J 8 bases short, with 6 bases between. DNA of the CDR3: TGTGCCAGCAGTTTCAGAGAAGCTTTCTTT. Protein sequence: CASSFREAFF.

The CDR3: CASGAWTGNQETQYF. The CDR3 coding sequence is TGTGCTAGTGGTGCTTGGACAGGCAACCAAGAGACCCAGTACTTC. The chain joins TRBV12-5 to TRBJ2-5; 7 bases are a match to TRBD1. J was trimmed by 0 bases and V by 5 bases; bases with no gene match: 6. Germline CDR1 LGHNT, CDR2 FRNRAP. The CDR3 consists of 15 residues. Full variable domain (remainder filled in from reference TRBV12-5 and TRBJ2-5): DARVTQTPRHKVTEMGQEVTMRCQPILGHNTVFWYRQTMMQGLELLAYFRNRAPLDDSGMPKDRFSAEMPDATLATLKIQPSEPRDSAVYFCASGAWTGNQETQYFGPGTRLLVL.

This clonotype was seen more than once but under ten times. The J gene is TRBJ2-4, the V gene TRBV27; 10 positions match TRBD1. The germline V gene has CDR1 MNHEY and CDR2 SMNVEV (reference sequence). J was trimmed by 2 bases and V by 4 bases; bases with no gene match: 20. The length of the CDR3 is 21 residues. CDR3 in amino acids: CASSSPGQGMAGGTSKNIQYF. The CDR3 DNA reads as TGTGCCAGCAGTTCCCCGGGACAGGGGATGGCGGGGGGTACCTCCAAAAACATTCAGTACTTC.

The rearrangement uses TRBV28 and TRBJ1-1; no clear D gene. The CDR3 is made up of 12 amino acids. Germline loops: CDR1 MDHEN, CDR2 SYDVKM. Trimming took off 5 bases at V and 4 bases at J, with 8 bases between the two ends. In nucleotides, the CDR3 is TGTGCCAGCAGTGCGACCGGCACTGAAGCTTTCTTT. This encodes CASSATGTEAFF.

The chain recombines TRBV6-5 with TRBJ2-2; D is tentatively TRBD1 or TRBD2 (5 bases each). Trimming took off 8 bases at V and 1 base at J, with 20 bases between the two ends. CDR3 size: 17 residues. Per the germline V gene, CDR1 is MNHEY and CDR2 is SVGAGI. The CDR3, as DNA: TGTGCCAGCGTGGGGCCGGGACCCACCGTGAACACCGGGGAGCTGTTTTTT. As protein: CASVGPGPTVNTGELFF.

Comments on this clonotype: The junction does not match germline at one end; this may be a read error. The chain couples TRBV7-2 to TRBJ2-7; 8 bases line up with TRBD1. The CDR3 has 16 residues. Germline V lookup: CDR1 SGHTA, CDR2 FQGNSA. CDR3 coding DNA: TGTGTCAGCAGCTTAGAGAGGACAGGGTGGCGGGGCGGGCAGTACTTC. The encoded protein is CVSSLERTGWRGGQYF.

This clonotype was detected many times. The chain has TRBV7-6 and TRBJ2-5; 8 bases are a match to TRBD2. CDR1 is SGHVS, CDR2 FNYEAQ, per germline. The CDR3 spans 15 residues. J gave up 1 base and V 5 bases, and 6 bases lay outside the gene matches. The CDR3 DNA sequence: TGTGCCAGCAGCCCGGGGGCGGGGGGCCAAGAGACCCAGTACTTC. This codes for CASSPGAGGQETQYF.

The chain couples TRBV5-5 to TRBJ2-5; D ambiguous. V gave up 4 bases and J gave up 5 bases, with 15 bases separating them. Germline V gene data show CDR1 as SGHKS and CDR2 as YYEKEE (reference sequence). The CDR3 runs to 14 residues. The CDR3 is CASSPPVVWETQYF. The CDR3 region has the DNA TGTGCCAGCAGCCCTCCCGTGGTGTGGGAGACCCAGTACTTC.

DNA for the CDR3: TGTGCCAGCAGTTACGGGACTACTAACACAGATACGCAGTATTTT. It specifies CASSYGTTNTDTQYF. V and J are TRBV6-5 and TRBJ2-3, with 7 bases matching TRBD2. The CDR3 runs to 15 residues. J gave up 2 bases and V 2 bases, and 4 bases lay outside the gene matches. CDR1 and CDR2 (germline): MNHEY, SVGAGI.

The chain uses TRBV12-3 or TRBV12-4 and TRBJ2-2; D ambiguous. This CDR3 contains 14 residues. V was clipped by 1 base and J by 5 bases, with 8 bases between them. In nucleotides, the CDR3 is TGTGCCAGCAGTTTAGAGCCAGTGACCGGGGAGCTGTTTTTT. Amino acid sequence: CASSLEPVTGELFF.

This clonotype was counted a few times. V usage is TRBV6-5 and J usage is TRBJ1-2; 8 nucleotides line up with TRBD1. This CDR3 spans 16 amino acids. Germline V gives CDR1 MNHEY, CDR2 SVGAGI. The V gene end was trimmed by 5 bases and the J gene end by 8 bases; junction bases not matched to a gene: 16. The CDR3 coding sequence is TGTGCCAGCAGTGCTTCCCGGACAGGGTCTGGGGAGGGCTACACCTTC. It codes for CASSASRTGSGEGYTF.

In its sample, this clonotype was seen once. The chain links TRBV27 to TRBJ1-1; 8 bases map to TRBD1. V dropped 0 bases and J dropped 0; count of bases not matched to a gene: 3. The CDR3 sequence is 16 residues long. Per germline, CDR1 MNHEY and CDR2 SMNVEV (reference sequence). The CDR3 is CASSLSWTGMNTEAFF. In DNA, the CDR3 is TGTGCCAGCAGTTTATCCTGGACAGGGATGAACACTGAAGCTTTCTTT.

This chain connects TRBV4-1 to TRBJ2-3, with TRBD2 matching over 7 bases. Germline values: CDR1 MGHRA, CDR2 YSYEKL. Trimming at V came to 0 bases and at J to 7 bases, leaving 7 bases not matched to a gene. CDR3 length: 15 amino acids. CDR3: CASSQDKQGLNTQYF. Here the CDR3 DNA reads TGCGCCAGCAGCCAAGATAAGCAGGGACTAAATACGCAGTATTTT.

The chain combines TRBV12-5 with TRBJ2-3; D may be TRBD1 or TRBD2 (5 bases each). CDR1 LGHNT and CDR2 FRNRAP come from the germline V gene. Trimming took 7 bases from V and 6 from J, leaving 23 bases between them. The CDR3 has 16 residues. Written as DNA, the CDR3 is TGTGCTAGTGCTGCCCTATGGGACCCCACACACGATACGCAGTATTTT. Amino acid sequence: CASAALWDPTHDTQYF.

In this sample, this clonotype turned up a few times. V is TRBV7-2 and J is TRBJ2-7; TRBD2 aligns across 8 bases. With V trimmed by 2 bases and J by 3 bases, 3 bases remained unmatched. CDR1 and CDR2 from the germline V gene are SGHTA and FQGNSA. CDR3 length: 14 amino acids. This CDR3 is CASSLPGGGYEQYF. As DNA, the CDR3 is TGTGCCAGCAGCTTACCGGGGGGGGGCTACGAGCAGTACTTC.

This clonotype has a handful of counts. CDR3 region: CASSPNRDGGYEQYV. In nucleotides, the CDR3 is TGTGCCAGCAGTCCGAACCGGGACGGGGGATACGAGCAGTACGTC. This chain uses TRBV6-2 or TRBV6-3 with TRBJ2-7, with D perhaps TRBD2 (6 bases). From germline, CDR1 is MNHEY and CDR2 SVGEGT. This CDR3 contains 15 residues. Trimming stripped 5 bases from V and 4 bases from J, with 18 bases between.

This clonotype has a single count. A much larger clone differs by one base, so this may be a read error. The CDR3 reads CASRYYSNQPQHF. CDR3 bases: TGTGCCAGCAGGTATTATAGCAATCAGCCCCAGCATTTT. This chain links TRBV28 with TRBJ1-5, with D unresolved. Germline CDR1 and CDR2: MDHEN and SYDVKM. Trimming stripped 6 bases from V and 0 bases from J, with 6 bases between. The CDR3 totals 13 residues. Together with reference TRBV28 and TRBJ1-5, the CDR3 gives the full variable domain: DVKVTQSSRYLVKRTGEKVFLECVQDMDHENMFWYRQDPGLGLRLIYFSYDVKMKEKGDIPEGYSVSREKKERFSLILESASTNQTSMYLCASRYYSNQPQHFGDGTRLSIL.

This chain connects TRBV12-3 or TRBV12-4 to TRBJ1-2, with 10 bases aligning to TRBD1. This CDR3 is built from 14 residues. Germline trimming cut 5 bases from V and 8 bases from J; bases unmatched to any gene: 8. CDR3 sequence reads: CASSGTGELGGYTF. As DNA, the CDR3 is TGTGCCAGCAGTGGGACAGGGGAATTGGGCGGCTACACCTTC.

The genes are TRBV27 and TRBJ2-1; 9 bases agree with TRBD2. V lost 4 bases to trimming and J lost 8 bases; unmatched junction nucleotides: 9. The CDR3 has 15 residues. From germline, CDR1 is MNHEY and CDR2 SMNVEV (reference sequence). In DNA form, the CDR3 reads TGTGCCAGCAGTTATGGCGGGAGGGCCTTAGATGAGCAGTTCTTC. Translated: CASSYGGRALDEQFF.

The rearrangement uses TRBV7-9 and TRBJ2-4; D gene uncertain. The V gene lost 8 bases and the J gene lost 5 bases, with 7 bases spanning the gap. Germline V gene data show CDR1 as SEHNR and CDR2 as FQNEAQ (reference sequence). This CDR3 comprises 11 residues. The CDR3 spells CASGEENIQYF. The CDR3, as DNA: TGTGCCAGCGGTGAGGAAAACATTCAGTACTTC.